The TCR beta chain under discussion was sequenced for a study of PD-1 blockade in classical Hodgkin lymphoma. For the study at large: Patients received nivolumab 3 mg/kg intravenously every 2 weeks.

Study results and limitations: Patients newly diagnosed and complete responders had comparable baseline diversity. Diminished baseline TCR diversity has been reported in newly diagnosed patients relative to healthy donors. Exclusion was applied to patients who started nivolumab under 1 year after ASCT.

This clone was detected a few times. Its antigen is not known. The method was immunoSEQ multiplex PCR; TCRdb's version includes in-frame clones alone and lacks a portion of them. The sample has about 25,000 clones; about 80% are singletons. All the patients suffered relapse after autologous stem cell transplantation, and brentuximab vedotin exposure differed. This TCR derives from a human donor with classical Hodgkin lymphoma. Source: peripheral blood mononuclear cells (PBMCs), taken at baseline.

In nucleotides, the CDR3 is TGTGCCAGCAGCCTCGGGCGGAGCTCCTACAATGAGCAGTTCTTC. Translated, it gives CASSLGRSSYNEQFF. The rearrangement links TRBV5-4 to TRBJ2-1; D is undetermined. This CDR3 has 15 amino acids. From germline, CDR1 is SGHNT and CDR2 YYREEE (reference sequence). V lost 4 bases and J 0 bases, leaving 11 bases between the germline ends.